This T cell receptor (beta chain) was sequenced in a study of blood T cell repertoires in COVID-19 (dated by TCRdb to 2019 to 2021). Some background on the complete study: Samples from collaborators originated in the United States, Italy and Spain and spanned both the acute and convalescent phases of COVID-19. Where available, HLA class I and class II types were obtained from metadata supplied by the sample provider rather than from assay-based typing. Deeply sampled blood TCRbeta repertoires from subjects exposed to, actively infected with, or recovered from COVID-19 were included in the dataset. Samples came from the ongoing ImmuneRACE study (first 160 participants) plus 1,254 subjects from 6 global collaborators. The repertoires were made available in a free public database intended to serve as a resource for research on the immune response to SARS-CoV-2. A de-identified subject ID, COVID-19 status, age in years and sex were almost always included in the sample metadata. The prospective study material was composed of cDNA or gDNA derived from T cells, B-cell-depleted T cells, or PBMCs.

Collaborating institutions collected whole blood in K2EDTA tubes following their own protocols. For TCRbeta analysis, collaborator samples were shipped as frozen whole blood, as isolated PBMCs, or as DNA extracted from either sample type. Here V drops 4 bases and J drops 4 bases, and the junction holds 9 bases not matched to any gene. As encoded in the germline V gene (reference sequence), CDR1 is SGHNT while CDR2 is YYREEE. Its CDR3 holds 16 amino acids, cysteine through phenylalanine. Only the CDR3 DNA is retained, 48 bases long and in frame from the first base. TCRbeta CDR3 regions were amplified from genomic DNA by means of the immunoSEQ Assay, a bias-controlled multiplex PCR. From the authors' description of their analysis: The number of nucleated cells in each sample was estimated by amplification of reference gene primers within the assay. To quantify the absolute abundance of each unique TCRbeta CDR3 rearrangement, sequence reads were collapsed and filtered. Productive Simpson clonality was computed per sample as the square root of Simpson's diversity index over productive rearrangements. What TCRdb holds here is the immuneACCESS table cut down to in-frame rearrangements. Part of the clones is not present; checked against another copy, under half of the missing clones reflect an unresolved V gene, and the others are unexplained. Clone size and V and J calls were adopted from that table, with D and trimming inferred from the DNA. The sample has tens of thousands of clones on record, more than 85% of them singletons. Roughly 9.8% of the sample belongs to the ten largest clones.

This clone has a single count. Its binding antigen is unknown. The input lacks base qualities; no much larger clone sits a single base away. What the authors observed across the whole study: The quantity of clinical and demographic metadata differed by source and by participant and was supplied without curation.

The rearranged chain carries TRBV5-4 and TRBJ2-7, and TRBD2 aligns with 12 junction nucleotides. The sequence came from a woman older than 75 with acute or convalescent COVID-19. Material for sequencing was peripheral blood. The CDR3 protein is CASSKGGTSGLYEQYF. At the DNA level, the sequence is TGTGCCAGCAGCAAGGGGGGGACTAGCGGGCTTTACGAGCAGTACTTC.